Below, 3 T cell receptor beta chains from the same sample are listed, as sequenced in a study of OX40 agonist ivuxolimab in advanced cancers. Sequenced by immunoSEQ multiplex PCR; TCRdb stores in-frame clones only, minus some. The sample includes 85,000 to 95,000 clones, around nine tenths of them seen just once. The sample here was CD4+ or CD8+ T cells sorted from blood, taken in a trial of the OX40 agonist ivuxolimab. These receptors all come from an adult with an advanced solid tumor such as melanoma, head and neck, liver or kidney cancer.

The V and J genes are TRBV23-1 and TRBJ2-7; a possible D gene is TRBD1 (6 bases). TRBV23-1 is reported as an ORF; its role is uncertain. The CDR3 runs 13 residues. V lost 9 bases to trimming and J lost 3 bases, with 15 bases between them. CDR3 loop: CARPARRGYEQYF. CDR3 DNA sequence: TGCGCCAGACCCGCCCGCAGGGGCTACGAGCAGTACTTC.

V is TRBV7-9 and J is TRBJ2-2, with 7 positions matching TRBD2. The germline gives CDR1 SEHNR, CDR2 FQNEAQ (reference sequence). Unmatched junction bases numbered 13, after V lost 3 bases and J lost 6 bases. The CDR3 contains 17 residues. In DNA form, the CDR3 reads TGTGCCAGCAGCTTGGTGCCGAGCGGGATTGGGGCCGGGGAGCTGTTTTTT. Translation gives CASSLVPSGIGAGELFF.

The chain has TRBV30 and TRBJ2-7; TRBD1 matches 8 bases. The germline V gene has CDR1 GTSNPN and CDR2 SVGIG (reference sequence). The CDR3 runs 15 residues. V was clipped by 2 bases and J by 1 base; unmatched bases: 7. Here the CDR3 reads CAWSYGTGQSYEQYF. The CDR3 nucleotides read TGTGCCTGGAGTTATGGGACAGGCCAATCCTACGAGCAGTACTTC.